This T cell receptor beta chain is from a study of PD-L1 blockade in urothelial cancer. Study-level information: Prior chemotherapy in patients spanned 0 to 3 regimens.

Documented time point: pretreatment peripheral blood. Profiled with immunoSEQ multiplex PCR; TCRdb holds only in-frame clones, not every one. The table shows 130,000 or so clones, with roughly 80% occurring only once. Sequenced here: PBMCs, sampled around atezolizumab (anti-PD-L1) treatment. This clonotype originated in a man aged 50 to 59 with urothelial cancer.

The CDR3 loop reads CASSEQGIAYNEQFF. CDR3 coding DNA: TGTGCCAGCTCAGAACAGGGGATCGCCTACAATGAGCAGTTCTTC. The V call is TRBV18, the J call TRBJ2-1, with 7 bases matching TRBD1. This CDR3 comprises 15 residues. Trimming cost V 5 bases and J 2 bases; bases outside gene matches: 6. Germline V CDR1 and CDR2: KGHSH, LQKENI.